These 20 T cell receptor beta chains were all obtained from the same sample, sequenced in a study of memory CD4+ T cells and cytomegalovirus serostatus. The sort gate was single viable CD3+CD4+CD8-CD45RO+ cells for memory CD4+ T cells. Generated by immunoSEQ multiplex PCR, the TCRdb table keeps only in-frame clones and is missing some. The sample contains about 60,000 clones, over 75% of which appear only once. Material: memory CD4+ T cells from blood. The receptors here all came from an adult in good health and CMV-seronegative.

This CDR3 is CASSATDSYEQYF. DNA for the CDR3: TGTGCCAGCAGTGCGACAGACTCCTACGAGCAGTACTTC. The chain couples TRBV6-1 to TRBJ2-7, with D possibly matching TRBD1 (5 bases). The CDR3 runs 13 residues. The germline gives CDR1 MNHNS, CDR2 SASEGT. V was trimmed by 4 bases and J by 0 bases, leaving 7 bases between them.

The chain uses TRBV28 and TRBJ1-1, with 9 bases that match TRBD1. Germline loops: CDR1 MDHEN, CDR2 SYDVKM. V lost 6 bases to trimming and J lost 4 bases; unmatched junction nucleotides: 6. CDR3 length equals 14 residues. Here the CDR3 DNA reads TGTGCCAGCAGGGACGACAGGGGGGGCACTGAAGCTTTCTTT. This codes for CASRDDRGGTEAFF.

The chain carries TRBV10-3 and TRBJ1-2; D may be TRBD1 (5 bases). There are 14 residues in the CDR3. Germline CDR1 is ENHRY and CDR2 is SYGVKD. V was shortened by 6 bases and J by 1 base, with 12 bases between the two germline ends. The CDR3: CAISGGPLNYGYTF. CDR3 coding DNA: TGTGCCATCAGCGGGGGACCACTTAACTATGGCTACACCTTC.

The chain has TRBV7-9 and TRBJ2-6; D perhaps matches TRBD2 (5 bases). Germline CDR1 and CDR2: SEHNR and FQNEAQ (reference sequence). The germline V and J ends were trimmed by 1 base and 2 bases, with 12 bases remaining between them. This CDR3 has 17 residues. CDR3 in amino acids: CASSLVPGSPGANVLTF. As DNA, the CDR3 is TGTGCCAGCAGCTTAGTACCGGGATCTCCTGGGGCCAACGTCCTGACTTTC.

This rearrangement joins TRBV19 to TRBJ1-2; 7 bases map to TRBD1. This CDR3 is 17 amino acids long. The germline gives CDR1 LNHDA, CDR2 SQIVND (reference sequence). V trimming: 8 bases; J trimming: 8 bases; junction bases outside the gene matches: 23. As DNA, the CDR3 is TGTGCCAGTGGAACCCGCGAGGACAGGTATCGGGTGTCAGGCTACACCTTC. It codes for CASGTREDRYRVSGYTF. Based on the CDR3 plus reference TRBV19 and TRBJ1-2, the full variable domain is DGGITQSPKYLFRKEGQNVTLSCEQNLNHDAMYWYRQDPGQGLRLIYYSQIVNDFQKGDIAEGYSVSREKKESFPLTVTSAQKNPTAFYLCASGTREDRYRVSGYTFGSGTRLTVV.

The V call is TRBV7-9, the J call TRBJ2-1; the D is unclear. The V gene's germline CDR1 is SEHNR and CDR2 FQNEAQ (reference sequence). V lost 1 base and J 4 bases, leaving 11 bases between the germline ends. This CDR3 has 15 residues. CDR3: CASSLGRIHYNEQFF. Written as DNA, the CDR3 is TGTGCCAGCAGCTTAGGACGGATCCATTACAATGAGCAGTTCTTC. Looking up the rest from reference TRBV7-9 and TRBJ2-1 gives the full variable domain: DTGVSQNPRHKITKRGQNVTFRCDPISEHNRLYWYRQTLGQGPEFLTYFQNEAQLEKSRLLSDRFSAERPKGSFSTLEIQRTEQGDSAMYLCASSLGRIHYNEQFFGPGTRLTVL.

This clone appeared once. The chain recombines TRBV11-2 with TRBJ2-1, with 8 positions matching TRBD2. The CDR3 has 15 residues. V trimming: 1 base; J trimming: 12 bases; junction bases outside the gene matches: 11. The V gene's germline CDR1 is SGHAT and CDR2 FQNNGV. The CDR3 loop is CASSLGLAIATGQFF. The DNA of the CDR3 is TGTGCCAGCAGCTTAGGACTAGCGATCGCGACGGGGCAGTTCTTC.

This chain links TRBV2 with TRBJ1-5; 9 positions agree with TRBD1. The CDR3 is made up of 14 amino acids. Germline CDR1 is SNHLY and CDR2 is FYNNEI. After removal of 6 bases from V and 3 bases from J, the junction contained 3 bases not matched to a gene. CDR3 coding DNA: TGTGCCAGCAGGGGACAGGGACTCAATCAGCCCCAGCATTTT. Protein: CASRGQGLNQPQHF.

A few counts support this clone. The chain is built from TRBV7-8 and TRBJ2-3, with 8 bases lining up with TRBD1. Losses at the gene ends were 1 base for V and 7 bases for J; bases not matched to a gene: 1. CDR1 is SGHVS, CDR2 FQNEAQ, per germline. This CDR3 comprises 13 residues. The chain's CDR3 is CASSLGTGNTQYF. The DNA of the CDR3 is TGTGCCAGCAGCTTAGGGACAGGGAATACGCAGTATTTT.

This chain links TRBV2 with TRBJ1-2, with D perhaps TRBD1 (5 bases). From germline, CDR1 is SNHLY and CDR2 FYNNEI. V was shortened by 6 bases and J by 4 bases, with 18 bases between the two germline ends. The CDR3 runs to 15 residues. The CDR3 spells CASRATAGSSYGYTF. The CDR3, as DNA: TGTGCCAGCAGGGCGACAGCCGGCTCTTCCTATGGCTACACCTTC.

CDR3 nucleotides: TGTGCCAGCAGCCGACAGGACACTGAAGCTTTCTTT. This translates into CASSRQDTEAFF. V is TRBV6-5 and J is TRBJ1-1; tentative D call: TRBD1 (6 bases). Trimming took 6 bases from V and 3 from J, leaving 8 bases between them. The CDR3 contains 12 residues. Germline V gene data show CDR1 as MNHEY and CDR2 as SVGAGI.

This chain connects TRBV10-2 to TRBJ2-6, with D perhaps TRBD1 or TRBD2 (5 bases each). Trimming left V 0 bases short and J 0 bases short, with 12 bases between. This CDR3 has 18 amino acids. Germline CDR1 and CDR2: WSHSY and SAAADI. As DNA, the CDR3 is TGCGCCAGCAGTGAGTCGGGACGGAAAACCTCTGGGGCCAACGTCCTGACTTTC. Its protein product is CASSESGRKTSGANVLTF.

The DNA of the CDR3 is TGTGCCAGCTTCATTAGAGGTAGCAATCAGCCCCAGCATTTT. Translating it yields CASFIRGSNQPQHF. The genes are TRBV28 and TRBJ1-5; unclear D gene. Germline V gives CDR1 MDHEN, CDR2 SYDVKM. Trimming pared 8 bases from V and 0 bases from J, leaving 11 bases between. The CDR3 runs 14 residues.

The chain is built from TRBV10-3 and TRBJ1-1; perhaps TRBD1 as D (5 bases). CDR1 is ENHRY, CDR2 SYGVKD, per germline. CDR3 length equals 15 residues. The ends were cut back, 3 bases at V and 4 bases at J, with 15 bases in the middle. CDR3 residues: CAISDSQGKVTEAFF. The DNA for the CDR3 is TGTGCCATCAGTGACTCCCAGGGCAAGGTCACTGAAGCTTTCTTT.

CDR3 DNA: TGTGCCAGCATCGTCGGGACAGGGATTAATTCACCCCTCCACTTT. The encoded protein is CASIVGTGINSPLHF. This rearrangement joins TRBV28 to TRBJ1-6, with TRBD1 identical over 9 bases. The CDR3 runs to 15 residues. Germline CDR1 is MDHEN and CDR2 is SYDVKM. The trim removed 7 bases at V and 6 bases at J, leaving 7 bases unmatched.

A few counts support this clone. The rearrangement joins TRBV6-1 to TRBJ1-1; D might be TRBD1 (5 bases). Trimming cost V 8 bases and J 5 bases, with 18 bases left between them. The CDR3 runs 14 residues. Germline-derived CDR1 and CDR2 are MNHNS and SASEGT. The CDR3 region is CASPGTLRKTEAFF. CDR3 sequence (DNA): TGTGCCAGCCCGGGGACCTTAAGGAAGACTGAAGCTTTCTTT.

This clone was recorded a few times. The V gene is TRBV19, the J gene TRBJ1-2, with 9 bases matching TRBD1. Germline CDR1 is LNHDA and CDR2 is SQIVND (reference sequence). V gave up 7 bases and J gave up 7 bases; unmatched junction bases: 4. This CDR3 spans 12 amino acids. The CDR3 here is CASNDRGAGYTF. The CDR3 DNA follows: TGTGCCAGTAACGACAGGGGGGCTGGCTACACCTTC.

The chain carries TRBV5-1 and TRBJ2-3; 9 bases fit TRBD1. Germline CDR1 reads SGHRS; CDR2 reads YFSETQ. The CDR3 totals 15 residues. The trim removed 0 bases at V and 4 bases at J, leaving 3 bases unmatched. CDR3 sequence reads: CASSLGQGVPDTQYF. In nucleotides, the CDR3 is TGCGCCAGCAGCTTGGGACAGGGGGTACCAGATACGCAGTATTTT. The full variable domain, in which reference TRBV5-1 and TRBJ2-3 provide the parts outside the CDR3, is KAGVTQTPRYLIKTRGQQVTLSCSPISGHRSVSWYQQTPGQGLQFLFEYFSETQRNKGNFPGRFSGRQFSNSRSEMNVSTLELGDSALYLCASSLGQGVPDTQYFGPGTRLTVL.

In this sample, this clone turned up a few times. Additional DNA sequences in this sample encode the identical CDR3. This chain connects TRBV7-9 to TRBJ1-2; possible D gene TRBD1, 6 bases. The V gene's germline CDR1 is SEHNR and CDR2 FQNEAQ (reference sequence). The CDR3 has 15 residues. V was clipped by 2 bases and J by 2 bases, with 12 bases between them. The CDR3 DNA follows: TGTGCCAGCAGCTTACCTCAGGGGCTAAACTATGGCTACACCTTC. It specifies CASSLPQGLNYGYTF.

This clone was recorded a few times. This CDR3 is CASRVHSNQPQHF. The DNA for the CDR3 is TGTGCCAGCAGGGTACACAGCAATCAGCCCCAGCATTTT. The chain combines TRBV7-8 with TRBJ1-5; D gene unclear. Per the germline V gene, CDR1 is SGHVS and CDR2 is FQNEAQ. There are 13 residues in the CDR3. V lost 6 bases and J lost 1, with 7 bases in between.